One and the same sample provided the 21 T cell receptor beta chains below, sequenced in a study of T cells after yellow fever vaccination. TCRdb reanalysed the 5' RACE reads using MiXCR and keeps one entry per CDR3 protein. The sample comprises around 530,000 distinct CDR3 sequences, about 17% of which are singletons, and 15% to 20% rests with the top ten. The input for sequencing was PBMCs, taken around 5 days after the first yellow fever vaccination. All receptors derive from a man between 18 and 29 years old who received the YFV17D yellow fever vaccine.

This clonotype was detected only a few times. The genes are TRBV4-1 and TRBJ2-7; D is undetermined. V was cut by 0 bases and J by 3 bases, with 9 bases left in between. This CDR3 contains 14 residues. The germline V gene encodes CDR1 MGHRA and CDR2 YSYEKL. The CDR3 protein is CASSQDPGDYEQYV. CDR3 bases: TGCGCCAGCAGCCAAGATCCAGGAGACTACGAGCAGTACGTC.

The chain employs TRBV28 and TRBJ2-3, with a tentative D call TRBD1 (6 bases). The germline V gene encodes CDR1 MDHEN and CDR2 SYDVKM. CDR3 size: 15 residues. V lost 6 bases and J 0 bases, leaving 13 bases between the germline ends. The CDR3 protein is CASSLGHSSTDTQYF. Written as DNA, the CDR3 is TGTGCCAGCAGCTTGGGACACTCTAGCACAGATACGCAGTATTTT.

The V gene is TRBV11-2, the J gene TRBJ2-4, with 8 positions matching TRBD1. Germline trimming cut 4 bases from V and 1 base from J; bases unmatched to any gene: 18. CDR1 and CDR2 from the germline V gene are SGHAT and FQNNGV. The CDR3 contains 20 residues. The CDR3: CASSSTGGVGMLPAKNIQYF. The CDR3, as DNA: TGTGCCAGCAGCTCCACAGGGGGTGTCGGTATGTTGCCGGCCAAAAACATTCAGTACTTC.

The rearrangement uses TRBV7-9 and TRBJ1-1; TRBD1 matches at 12 bases. This CDR3 spans 16 amino acids. J gave up 6 bases and V 6 bases, and 11 bases lay outside the gene matches. Germline V gives CDR1 SEHNR, CDR2 FQNEAQ (reference sequence). CDR3 loop: CASSSGTGGGLSEAFF. As DNA, the CDR3 is TGTGCCAGCAGTTCCGGGACAGGGGGCGGGTTGTCTGAAGCTTTCTTT.

The chain has TRBV7-9 and TRBJ2-7; TRBD1 matches at 10 bases. Trimming at V came to 5 bases and at J to 6 bases, leaving 4 bases not matched to a gene. There are 13 residues in the CDR3. Per the germline V gene, CDR1 is SEHNR and CDR2 is FQNEAQ (reference sequence). In DNA form, the CDR3 reads TGTGCCAGCAGCCAGGGACAGGGGCGCGAGCAGTACTTC. The encoded protein is CASSQGQGREQYF.

This clonotype occurred a few times. The chain uses TRBV24-1 and TRBJ2-1; D is unresolved. Germline V gene lookup returns CDR1 KGHDR and CDR2 SFDVKD. There are 15 residues in the CDR3. Between the trimmed V and J ends, which lost 5 bases and 2 bases, there was a span of 12 bases. This CDR3 is CATSAALPPYNEQFF. The CDR3 DNA reads as TGTGCCACCAGTGCTGCTCTCCCCCCCTACAATGAGCAGTTCTTC.

This chain uses TRBV29-1 with TRBJ2-5; 11 positions match TRBD1. V trimming: 2 bases; J trimming: 1 base; junction bases outside the gene matches: 3. The CDR3 covers 15 residues. CDR1 is SQVTM and CDR2 is ANQGSEA in the germline V gene. CDR3 DNA sequence: TGCAGCGTTGAAAAGGGACAGGGGGGCCAAGAGACCCAGTACTTC. Translation: CSVEKGQGGQETQYF.

The chain employs TRBV5-1 and TRBJ2-2; D gene uncertain. This CDR3 is built from 14 residues. CDR1 is SGHRS, CDR2 YFSETQ, per germline. V lost 2 bases, J lost 4 bases, and 9 bases lay in between. The DNA of the CDR3 is TGCGCCAGCAGCTTCGGCACTACCACCGGGGAGCTGTTTTTT. Amino acid sequence: CASSFGTTTGELFF.

The V and J genes are TRBV6-5 and TRBJ2-7; D gene unclear. Per the germline V gene, CDR1 is MNHEY and CDR2 is SVGAGI. V lost 2 bases, J lost 2 bases, and 7 bases lay in between. The CDR3 loop spans 13 amino acids. The CDR3 nucleotides read TGTGCCAGCAGTTACAGACCCCCCTACGAGCAGTACTTC. Amino acids: CASSYRPPYEQYF.

The V and J genes are TRBV6-5 and TRBJ1-6; tentatively, D is TRBD1 (5 bases). The CDR3 is 16 residues long. CDR1 is MNHEY, CDR2 SVGAGI, per germline. V lost 1 base and J 6 bases, leaving 13 bases between the germline ends. For the CDR3, the DNA is TGTGCCAGCAGTTACTGGGCAGGGCCCCCTAATTCACCCCTCCACTTT. Protein: CASSYWAGPPNSPLHF.

This clonotype was recorded at least ten times. This chain joins TRBV12-3 or TRBV12-4 and TRBJ2-5; no clear D gene. CDR3 length: 13 amino acids. The ends were cut back, 1 base at V and 5 bases at J, with 8 bases in the middle. CDR3: CASSLGYSETQYF. The CDR3 DNA reads TGTGCCAGCAGTTTAGGATACTCGGAGACCCAGTACTTC.

This clonotype occurred once. The chain joins TRBV5-1 to TRBJ2-1, with 7 nucleotides matching TRBD1. CDR3 length: 11 amino acids. J lost 12 bases, V lost 4 bases, and 4 bases had no gene match. Germline V gene sequence: CDR1 SGHRS, CDR2 YFSETQ. The CDR3 protein is CASSGQGVQFF. The CDR3 DNA reads TGCGCCAGCAGCGGGCAGGGGGTGCAGTTCTTC. Together with reference TRBV5-1 and TRBJ2-1, the CDR3 gives the full variable domain: KAGVTQTPRYLIKTRGQQVTLSCSPISGHRSVSWYQQTPGQGLQFLFEYFSETQRNKGNFPGRFSGRQFSNSRSEMNVSTLELGDSALYLCASSGQGVQFFGPGTRLTVL.

The gene calls are TRBV6-2 or TRBV6-3 and TRBJ2-5; 7 positions agree with TRBD2. The CDR3 extends over 12 amino acids. CDR1 MNHEY and CDR2 SVGEGT come from the germline V gene. J lost 5 bases, V lost 6 bases, and 3 bases had no gene match. Here the CDR3 DNA reads TGTGCCAGCAGACTAGCGAGGGAGACCCAGTACTTC. This codes for CASRLARETQYF.

This chain uses TRBV6-5 with TRBJ1-3; D is unresolved. The CDR3 length is 13 residues. V was trimmed by 2 bases and J by 0 bases, leaving 2 bases between them. Looked up from germline, CDR1 is MNHEY and CDR2 is SVGAGI. Here the CDR3 reads CASSYDSGNTIYF. Here the CDR3 DNA reads TGTGCCAGCAGTTACGACTCTGGAAACACCATATATTTT.

This clonotype was observed a handful of times. The chain combines TRBV18 with TRBJ1-1; D call uncertain. The germline gives CDR1 KGHSH, CDR2 LQKENI. The V end was cut by 2 bases, the J end by 3 bases, with 13 bases between. This CDR3 is built from 15 residues. In DNA, the CDR3 is TGTGCCAGCTCACCAACTAGAGGGCCAGACACTGAAGCTTTCTTT. Its protein is CASSPTRGPDTEAFF.

V gene TRBV24-1 combines with J gene TRBJ2-1, with TRBD2 matching over 10 bases. CDR3 length: 13 residues. Germline CDR1 is KGHDR and CDR2 is SFDVKD. V shed 11 bases and J 6 bases; nucleotides not matched to a gene: 6. The CDR3 loop reads CAIGKRGGNEQFF. The CDR3 DNA is TGTGCCATAGGAAAGCGGGGGGGCAATGAGCAGTTCTTC.

As regards this clonotype: The junction departs from germline at one end; a sequencing error may be responsible. The chain combines TRBV12-3 or TRBV12-4 with TRBJ2-7; D is perhaps TRBD2 (5 bases). There are 14 residues in the CDR3. Here the CDR3 DNA reads TGTGCCAGCAGGTTAGCGTCAAGCTCCTACGAGCAGTACTTC. It yields the protein CASRLASSSYEQYF.

The V and J genes are TRBV27 and TRBJ2-4; D remains unclear. Looked up from germline, CDR1 is MNHEY and CDR2 is SMNVEV (reference sequence). Trimming took 0 bases from V and 8 from J, leaving 8 bases between them. The CDR3 runs to 13 residues. CDR3 sequence (DNA): TGTGCCAGCAGTTTATCGATTGAGGACATTCAGTACTTC. It codes for CASSLSIEDIQYF.

In its sample, this clonotype was seen a few times. This chain uses TRBV7-2 with TRBJ1-6; D is possibly TRBD1 (5 bases). The CDR3 runs 14 residues. Germline CDR1 and CDR2: SGHTA and FQGNSA. V was cut by 5 bases and J by 14 bases, with 19 bases left in between. Here the CDR3 reads CASSPGTERKALHF. In DNA form, the CDR3 reads TGTGCCAGCAGCCCCGGGACGGAACGGAAGGCCCTCCACTTT.

This chain joins TRBV5-1 and TRBJ1-2; D is perhaps TRBD1 (5 bases). Germline V CDR1 and CDR2: SGHRS, YFSETQ. This CDR3 has 14 residues. The V gene lost 3 bases and the J gene lost 8 bases, with 17 bases spanning the gap. CDR3 nucleotides: TGCGCCAGCAGCTGGGGGGACGGGACTATGGGCTACACCTTC. This gives the protein CASSWGDGTMGYTF.

The V call is TRBV4-1, the J call TRBJ2-5; the D gene is possibly TRBD2 (6 bases). In germline, CDR1 is MGHRA, CDR2 YSYEKL. Trimming left V 1 base short and J 5 bases short, with 14 bases between. This CDR3 has 15 residues. CDR3 DNA sequence: TGCGCCAGCAGCCAAGGCGGGGTCGGAGTTGAGACCCAGTACTTC. Encoded protein: CASSQGGVGVETQYF.